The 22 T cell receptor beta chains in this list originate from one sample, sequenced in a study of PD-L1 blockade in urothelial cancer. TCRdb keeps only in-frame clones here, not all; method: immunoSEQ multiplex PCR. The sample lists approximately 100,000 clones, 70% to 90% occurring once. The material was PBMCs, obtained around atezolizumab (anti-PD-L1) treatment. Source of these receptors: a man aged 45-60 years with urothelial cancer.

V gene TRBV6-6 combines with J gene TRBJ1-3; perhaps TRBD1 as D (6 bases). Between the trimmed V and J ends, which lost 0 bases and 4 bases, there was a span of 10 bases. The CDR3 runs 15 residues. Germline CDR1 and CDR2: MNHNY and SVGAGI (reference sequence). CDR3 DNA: TGTGCCAGCAGTTACTCGCAGGGGCGAGGAAACACCATATATTTT. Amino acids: CASSYSQGRGNTIYF.

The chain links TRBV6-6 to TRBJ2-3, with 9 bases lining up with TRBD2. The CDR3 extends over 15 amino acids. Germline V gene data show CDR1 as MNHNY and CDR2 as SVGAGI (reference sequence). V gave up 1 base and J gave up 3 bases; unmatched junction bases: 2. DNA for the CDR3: TGTGCCAGCAGTTACTATAGCGGGAGTACAGATACGCAGTATTTT. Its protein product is CASSYYSGSTDTQYF.

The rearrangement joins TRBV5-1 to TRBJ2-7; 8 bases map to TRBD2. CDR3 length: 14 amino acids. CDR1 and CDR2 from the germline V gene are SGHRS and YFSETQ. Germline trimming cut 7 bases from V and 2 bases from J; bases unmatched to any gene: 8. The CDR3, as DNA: TGCGCCAGCCGCCCAACTAGCGGACCCTACGAGCAGTACTTC. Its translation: CASRPTSGPYEQYF.

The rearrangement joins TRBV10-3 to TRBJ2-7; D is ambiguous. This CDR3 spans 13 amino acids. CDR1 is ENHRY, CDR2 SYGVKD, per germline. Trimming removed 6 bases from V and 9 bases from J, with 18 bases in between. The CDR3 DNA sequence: TGTGCCATCAGCGAAACCGAAGCGCACGTGCAGTACTTC. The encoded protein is CAISETEAHVQYF.

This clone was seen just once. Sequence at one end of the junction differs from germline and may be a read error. The chain's CDR3 is CASSPPGFNEQFF. DNA of the CDR3: TGTGCCAGCTCACCACCCGGGTTCAATGAACAGTTCTTC. The V call is TRBV18, the J call TRBJ2-1; D ambiguous. This CDR3 has 13 amino acids. Per germline, CDR1 KGHSH and CDR2 LQKENI.

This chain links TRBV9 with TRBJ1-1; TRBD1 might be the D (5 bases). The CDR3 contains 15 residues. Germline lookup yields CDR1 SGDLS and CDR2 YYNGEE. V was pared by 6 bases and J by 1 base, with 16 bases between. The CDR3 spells CASNPGGRANTEAFF. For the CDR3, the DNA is TGTGCCAGCAACCCTGGGGGGAGGGCGAACACTGAAGCTTTCTTT.

The CDR3 sequence: CASSRLAGTYNEQFF. The CDR3 DNA reads as TGTGCCAGCAGCCGTCTAGCGGGAACCTACAATGAGCAGTTCTTC. The chain couples TRBV4-2 to TRBJ2-1; 9 bases map to TRBD2. Germline loops: CDR1 LGHNA, CDR2 YNFKEQ. This CDR3 region has 15 residues. The ends lost 4 bases at V and 2 bases at J; junction bases unmatched: 3.

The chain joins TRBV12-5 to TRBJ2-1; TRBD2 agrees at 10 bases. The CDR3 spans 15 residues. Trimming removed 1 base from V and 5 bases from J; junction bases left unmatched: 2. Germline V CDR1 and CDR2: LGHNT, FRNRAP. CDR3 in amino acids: CASGLGTSGNNEQFF. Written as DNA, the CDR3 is TGTGCTAGTGGTTTGGGGACTAGCGGTAACAATGAGCAGTTCTTC.

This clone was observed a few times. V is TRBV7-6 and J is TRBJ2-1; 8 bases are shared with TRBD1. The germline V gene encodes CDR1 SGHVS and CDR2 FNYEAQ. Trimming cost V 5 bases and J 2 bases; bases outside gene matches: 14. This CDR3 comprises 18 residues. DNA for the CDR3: TGTGCCAGCAGCCCAGGGACAGGATTGGGGCGGCCCTACAATGAGCAGTTCTTC. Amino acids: CASSPGTGLGRPYNEQFF.

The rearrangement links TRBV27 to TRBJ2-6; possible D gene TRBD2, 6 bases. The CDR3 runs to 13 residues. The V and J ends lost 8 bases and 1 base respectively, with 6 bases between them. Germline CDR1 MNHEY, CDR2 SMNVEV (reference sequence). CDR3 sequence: CASGGSGANVLTF. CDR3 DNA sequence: TGTGCCAGCGGAGGGTCTGGGGCCAACGTCCTGACTTTC.

The DNA for the CDR3 is TGTGCCAGCAGCTTAGGAGGGACAGGGACTGGAAACACCATATATTTT. Translation gives CASSLGGTGTGNTIYF. The chain recombines TRBV7-2 with TRBJ1-3; 9 nucleotides line up with TRBD1. The CDR3 length is 16 residues. Per germline, CDR1 SGHTA and CDR2 FQGNSA. V gave up 1 base and J gave up 2 bases; unmatched junction bases: 3.

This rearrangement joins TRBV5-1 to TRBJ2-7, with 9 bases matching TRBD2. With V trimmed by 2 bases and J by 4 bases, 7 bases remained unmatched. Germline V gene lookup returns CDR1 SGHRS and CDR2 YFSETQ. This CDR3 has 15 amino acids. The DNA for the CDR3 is TGCGCCAGCAGCTTACACTTAGCGGGGGAGTACGAGCAGTACTTC. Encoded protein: CASSLHLAGEYEQYF.

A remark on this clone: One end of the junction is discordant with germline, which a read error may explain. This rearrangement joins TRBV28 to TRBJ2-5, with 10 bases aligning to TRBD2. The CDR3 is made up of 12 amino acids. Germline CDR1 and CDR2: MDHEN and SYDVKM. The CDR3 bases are TGTGCCAGCAGCCTGCCGGGACTAGCGTACCACTTC. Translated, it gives CASSLPGLAYHF.

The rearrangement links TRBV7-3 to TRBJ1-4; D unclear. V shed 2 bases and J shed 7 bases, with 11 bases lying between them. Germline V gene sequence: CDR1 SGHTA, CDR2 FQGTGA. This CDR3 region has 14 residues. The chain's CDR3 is CASSLLEVLEKLFF. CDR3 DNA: TGTGCCAGCAGCTTATTAGAGGTCCTTGAAAAACTGTTTTTT.

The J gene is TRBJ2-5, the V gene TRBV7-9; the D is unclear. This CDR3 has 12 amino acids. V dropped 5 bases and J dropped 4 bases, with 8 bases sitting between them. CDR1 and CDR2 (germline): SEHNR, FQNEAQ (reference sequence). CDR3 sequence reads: CASSLFRETQYF. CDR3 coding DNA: TGTGCCAGCAGCCTCTTTCGAGAGACCCAGTACTTC.

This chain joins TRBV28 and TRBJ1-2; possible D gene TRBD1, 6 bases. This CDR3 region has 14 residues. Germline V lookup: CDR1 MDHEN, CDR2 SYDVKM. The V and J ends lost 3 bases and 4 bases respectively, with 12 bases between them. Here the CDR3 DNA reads TGTGCCAGCAGTTTCCCCGGGACACCCTATGGCTACACCTTC. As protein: CASSFPGTPYGYTF.

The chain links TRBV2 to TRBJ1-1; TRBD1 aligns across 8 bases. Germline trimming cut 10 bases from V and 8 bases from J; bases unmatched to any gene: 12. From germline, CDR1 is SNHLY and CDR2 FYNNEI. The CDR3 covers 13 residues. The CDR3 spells CATNTQGATEAFF. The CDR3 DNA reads TGTGCCACCAATACTCAGGGGGCAACGGAAGCTTTCTTT.

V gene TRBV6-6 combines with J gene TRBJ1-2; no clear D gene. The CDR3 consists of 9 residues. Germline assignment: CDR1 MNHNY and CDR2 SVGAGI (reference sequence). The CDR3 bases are TGTCTAGGCGGGGATGGCTACACCTTC. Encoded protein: CLGGDGYTF.

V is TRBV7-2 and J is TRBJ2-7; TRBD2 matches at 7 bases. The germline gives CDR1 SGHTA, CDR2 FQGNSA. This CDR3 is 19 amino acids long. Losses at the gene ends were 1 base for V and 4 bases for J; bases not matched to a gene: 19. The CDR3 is CASSLGFRLADHTNYEQYF. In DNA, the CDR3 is TGTGCCAGCAGCTTAGGATTCAGGCTAGCGGACCATACTAATTACGAGCAGTACTTC.

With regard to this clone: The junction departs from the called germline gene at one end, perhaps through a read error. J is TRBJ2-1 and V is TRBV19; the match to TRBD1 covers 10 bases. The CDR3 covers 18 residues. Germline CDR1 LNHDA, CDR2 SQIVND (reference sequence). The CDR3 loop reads CASSIDQAGQGRHNGQFF. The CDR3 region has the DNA TGTGCCAGTAGTATAGATCAAGCGGGACAGGGGAGGCACAATGGGCAGTTCTTC. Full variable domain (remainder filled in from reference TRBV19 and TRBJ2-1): DGGITQSPKYLFRKEGQNVTLSCEQNLNHDAMYWYRQDPGQGLRLIYYSQIVNDFQKGDIAEGYSVSREKKESFPLTVTSAQKNPTAFYLCASSIDQAGQGRHNGQFFGPGTRLTVL.

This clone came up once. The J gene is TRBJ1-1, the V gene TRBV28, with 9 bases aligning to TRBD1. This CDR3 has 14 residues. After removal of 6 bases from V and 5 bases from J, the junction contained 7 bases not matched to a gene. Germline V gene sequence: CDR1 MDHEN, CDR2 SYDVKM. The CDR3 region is CASSRGQGRTEAFF. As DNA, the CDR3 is TGTGCCAGCAGCCGGGGACAGGGAAGGACTGAAGCTTTCTTT.

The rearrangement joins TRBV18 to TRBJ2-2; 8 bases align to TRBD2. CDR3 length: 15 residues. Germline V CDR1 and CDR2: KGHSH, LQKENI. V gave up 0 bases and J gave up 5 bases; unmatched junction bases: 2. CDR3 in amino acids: CASSPPGLGTGELFF. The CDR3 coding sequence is TGTGCCAGCTCACCACCGGGACTAGGAACCGGGGAGCTGTTTTTT.